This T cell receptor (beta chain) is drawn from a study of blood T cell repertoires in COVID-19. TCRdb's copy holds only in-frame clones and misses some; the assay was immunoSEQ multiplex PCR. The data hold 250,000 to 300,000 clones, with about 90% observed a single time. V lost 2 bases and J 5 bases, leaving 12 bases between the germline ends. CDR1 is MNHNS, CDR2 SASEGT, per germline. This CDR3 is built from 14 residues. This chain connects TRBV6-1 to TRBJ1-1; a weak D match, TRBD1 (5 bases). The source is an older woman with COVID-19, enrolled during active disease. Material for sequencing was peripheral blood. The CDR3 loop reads CASSESGLVTEAFF. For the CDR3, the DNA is TGTGCCAGCAGTGAATCAGGGCTTGTTACTGAAGCTTTCTTT.